A single sample gave rise to the 20 T cell receptor beta chains below, sequenced in a study of technical replicates of blood from a few donors. Method: immunoSEQ multiplex PCR; TCRdb's copy keeps in-frame clones and lacks some. Of fewer than 75,000 clones listed, roughly 93% are singletons. Source material: T cells isolated from PBMCs. These receptors all stem from a human donor in good health.

The V and J genes are TRBV19 and TRBJ2-1; TRBD2 is a possible D gene (6 bases). Germline loops: CDR1 LNHDA, CDR2 SQIVND (reference sequence). With 9 bases removed from V and 6 bases from J, the gap between germline ends came to 24 bases. The CDR3 spans 16 residues. The CDR3 DNA sequence: TGTGCCAGCTCCAAGGACCGACTAGACTCGATCAATGAGCAGTTCTTC. It yields the protein CASSKDRLDSINEQFF.

The chain recombines TRBV19 with TRBJ1-4, with 9 bases fitting TRBD1. This CDR3 contains 13 residues. The germline gives CDR1 LNHDA, CDR2 SQIVND (reference sequence). Unmatched junction bases numbered 4, after V lost 6 bases and J lost 8 bases. The CDR3 is CASRWDREEKLFF. DNA of the CDR3: TGTGCCAGTAGGTGGGACAGGGAAGAAAAACTGTTTTTT.

V gene TRBV4-1 combines with J gene TRBJ2-7; a weak D match, TRBD2 (5 bases). Germline CDR1 reads MGHRA; CDR2 reads YSYEKL. V was shortened by 3 bases and J by 2 bases, with 11 bases between the two germline ends. The CDR3 contains 14 residues. Written as DNA, the CDR3 is TGCGCCAGCAGCCACCTAGCTCAGGCCTACGAGCAGTACTTC. The encoded protein is CASSHLAQAYEQYF.

J is TRBJ2-4 and V is TRBV9; 9 bases fit TRBD1. The length of the CDR3 is 14 residues. Germline V lookup: CDR1 SGDLS, CDR2 YYNGEE. After removal of 3 bases from V and 5 bases from J, the junction contained 3 bases not matched to a gene. This CDR3 is CASSGWTGENIQYF. The DNA of the CDR3 is TGTGCCAGCAGCGGGTGGACAGGGGAAAACATTCAGTACTTC.

This clone was found once. The gene calls are TRBV4-1 and TRBJ2-7; 13 nucleotides agree with TRBD2. Germline loops: CDR1 MGHRA, CDR2 YSYEKL. Trimming removed 1 base from V and 3 bases from J; junction bases left unmatched: 0. The CDR3 has 15 amino acids. This CDR3 reads CASSQGLAGGYEQYF. The CDR3 coding sequence is TGCGCCAGCAGCCAAGGACTAGCGGGGGGCTACGAGCAGTACTTC.

This chain links TRBV10-3 with TRBJ2-1, with TRBD2 identical over 15 bases. Germline loops: CDR1 ENHRY, CDR2 SYGVKD. The CDR3 sequence is 20 residues long. V lost 2 bases, J lost 8 bases, and 16 bases stayed unmatched. The CDR3 DNA sequence: TGTGCCATCAGTGAGCCGCCGGGACTAGCGGGAGGAGGCCAAACGGATGAGCAGTTCTTC. Protein sequence: CAISEPPGLAGGGQTDEQFF.

This clone has only one observation. The chain recombines TRBV11-2 with TRBJ2-3, with D perhaps matching TRBD2 (5 bases). The CDR3 covers 15 residues. Germline V lookup: CDR1 SGHAT, CDR2 FQNNGV. The V gene lost 4 bases and the J gene lost 2 bases, with 13 bases spanning the gap. The chain's CDR3 is CASSYTGLVTDTQYF. In DNA form, the CDR3 reads TGTGCCAGCAGCTACACCGGACTCGTCACAGATACGCAGTATTTT.

This clone occurred once. The chain carries TRBV29-1 and TRBJ2-7; a possible D gene is TRBD1 (5 bases). Trimming cost V 4 bases and J 5 bases, with 21 bases left between them. The CDR3 contains 15 residues. CDR1 is SQVTM, CDR2 ANQGSEA, per germline. The CDR3 nucleotides are TGCAGCGTTGCGAACCCGGCCAGGGCAGCCCACGAGCAGTACTTC. It is translated as CSVANPARAAHEQYF.

The chain is built from TRBV5-8 and TRBJ2-4; 8 bases align to TRBD1. The ends lost 5 bases at V and 15 bases at J; junction bases unmatched: 7. CDR1 is SGHTS, CDR2 YDEGEE, per germline. The CDR3 consists of 11 residues. The DNA of the CDR3 is TGTGCCAGCAGGGGAGAGGACAGGGTGTACTTC. This gives the protein CASRGEDRVYF.

The rearrangement links TRBV7-7 to TRBJ2-5; D is uncertain. CDR1 is SSHAT, CDR2 FNYEAQ, per germline (reference sequence). With 6 bases removed from V and 5 bases from J, the gap between germline ends came to 13 bases. The CDR3 is made up of 13 amino acids. CDR3 DNA: TGTGCCAGCAGTCCGATAGCTCCGGAGACCCAGTACTTC. Encoded protein: CASSPIAPETQYF.

This chain joins TRBV6-1 and TRBJ1-3; no clear D gene. CDR3 length: 13 amino acids. CDR1 is MNHNS and CDR2 is SASEGT in the germline V gene. Trimming removed 1 base at V and 4 bases at J, with 5 bases between. The CDR3 DNA follows: TGTGCCAGCAGTGAAGAGCAAGGAAACACCATATATTTT. Its translation is CASSEEQGNTIYF.

The chain links TRBV4-1 to TRBJ2-3; perhaps TRBD1 as D (7 bases). Trimming removed 0 bases at V and 4 bases at J, with 14 bases between. CDR1 is MGHRA and CDR2 is YSYEKL in the germline V gene. This CDR3 is built from 16 residues. The CDR3 coding sequence is TGCGCCAGCAGCCAAGATCGGAGCAGGGGGGCAGATACGCAGTATTTT. Translation: CASSQDRSRGADTQYF.

The V call is TRBV27, the J call TRBJ2-1; 9 nucleotides line up with TRBD1. Trimming at V came to 6 bases and at J to 12 bases, leaving 15 bases not matched to a gene. Germline V gene sequence: CDR1 MNHEY, CDR2 SMNVEV (reference sequence). There are 15 residues in the CDR3. The CDR3 nucleotides read TGTGCCAGCAGCACCCGGGACAGGGCAGGGGATGGGCAGTTCTTC. This translates into CASSTRDRAGDGQFF.

This chain uses TRBV10-3 with TRBJ2-1, with 7 bases fitting TRBD1. The CDR3 spans 15 residues. Germline V gene data show CDR1 as ENHRY and CDR2 as SYGVKD. V gave up 0 bases and J gave up 1 base; unmatched junction bases: 0. The CDR3 sequence: CAISESTGSYNEQFF. The CDR3 DNA follows: TGTGCCATCAGTGAGTCGACAGGGTCCTACAATGAGCAGTTCTTC.

The chain combines TRBV18 with TRBJ2-7, with D possibly matching TRBD1 (5 bases). The CDR3 spans 17 residues. The V end lost 0 bases, the J end lost 1 base, and 16 bases lay between the germline ends. Germline V gives CDR1 KGHSH, CDR2 LQKENI. The DNA for the CDR3 is TGTGCCAGCTCACCACCTCCGAGACAGCAACCTTCCTACGAGCAGTACTTC. The encoded protein is CASSPPPRQQPSYEQYF. Combining the CDR3 with reference TRBV18 and TRBJ2-7 gives the whole variable domain NAGVMQNPRHLVRRRGQEARLRCSPMKGHSHVYWYRQLPEEGLKFMVYLQKENIIDESGMPKERFSAEFPKEGPSILRIQQVVRGDSAAYFCASSPPPRQQPSYEQYFGPGTRLTVT.

This chain uses TRBV5-1 with TRBJ2-5, with 10 bases matching TRBD2. The CDR3 spans 14 residues. V lost 2 bases and J lost 4; bases outside the gene matches: 2. The V gene's germline CDR1 is SGHRS and CDR2 YFSETQ. CDR3 nucleotides: TGCGCCAGCAGCTTTTCTAGCGGGGGAGAGACCCAGTACTTC. Amino acids: CASSFSSGGETQYF. The full variable domain, completed using reference TRBV5-1 and TRBJ2-5, is KAGVTQTPRYLIKTRGQQVTLSCSPISGHRSVSWYQQTPGQGLQFLFEYFSETQRNKGNFPGRFSGRQFSNSRSEMNVSTLELGDSALYLCASSFSSGGETQYFGPGTRLLVL.

The rearrangement joins TRBV29-1 to TRBJ2-1; 10 nucleotides match TRBD2. Germline values: CDR1 SQVTM, CDR2 ANQGSEA. The ends lost 5 bases at V and 5 bases at J; junction bases unmatched: 9. The CDR3 has 15 amino acids. CDR3 nucleotide sequence: TGCAGCGTTCAACCCGGGACTAGCGTGGACAATGAGCAGTTCTTC. Translation gives CSVQPGTSVDNEQFF.

The chain is built from TRBV5-6 and TRBJ2-5, with D maybe TRBD1 (5 bases). The V gene's germline CDR1 is SGHDT and CDR2 YYEEEE. The ends were cut back, 1 base at V and 4 bases at J, with 23 bases in the middle. The CDR3 is 18 amino acids. CDR3 sequence: CASSLLTGPLSRGETQYF. The CDR3 DNA follows: TGTGCCAGCAGCTTGTTAACAGGTCCCCTTTCTCGAGGAGAGACCCAGTACTTC.

The chain carries TRBV29-1 and TRBJ2-5; D is possibly TRBD2 (5 bases). The germline gives CDR1 SQVTM, CDR2 ANQGSEA. This CDR3 contains 13 residues. The V end was cut by 0 bases, the J end by 1 base, with 6 bases between. CDR3 DNA: TGCAGCGTTGAAGAGCGGGCCCAAGAGACCCAGTACTTC. It encodes CSVEERAQETQYF. Using reference TRBV29-1 and TRBJ2-5 for the parts outside the CDR3, the full variable domain is SAVISQKPSRDICQRGTSLTIQCQVDSQVTMMFWYRQQPGQSLTLIATANQGSEATYESGFVIDKFPISRPNLTFSTLTVSNMSPEDSSIYLCSVEERAQETQYFGPGTRLLVL.

The chain combines TRBV4-1 with TRBJ2-1; maybe TRBD1 (6 bases). Germline CDR1 is MGHRA and CDR2 is YSYEKL. The germline V and J ends were trimmed by 0 bases and 7 bases, with 10 bases remaining between them. The CDR3 contains 14 residues. Written as DNA, the CDR3 is TGCGCCAGCAGCCAAGAGGCCAGGGGTAATGAGCAGTTCTTC. Encoded protein: CASSQEARGNEQFF.